This paragraph reports one T cell receptor (beta chain). Its antigen is currently unknown. These data are taken from a study of resident and recirculating memory T cells in vitiligo. Overall study context: Whole samples, not sorted cells, were homogenized and used for genomic DNA extraction. Findings and caveats of the study: No single dominant TCR clone appeared; lesion clonality varied.

Patients had received no treatment within the previous three months. The CDR3 extends over 13 amino acids. Germline loops: CDR1 MRHNA, CDR2 SNTAGT. V lost 2 bases, J lost 4 bases, and 5 bases lay in between. Repertoires were generated with immunoSEQ multiplex PCR, while TCRdb's copy carries only in-frame clones and drops some. The data hold around 78,000 clones, with around 90% observed a single time. The sequence was obtained from a male donor with vitiligo. V is TRBV6-4 and J is TRBJ2-2, with D possibly matching TRBD2 (5 bases). Input material: blood. CDR3 DNA: TGTGCCAGCAGTGACGCGGGCACCGGGGAGCTGTTTTTT. This encodes CASSDAGTGELFF.